Shown below are 4 T cell receptor beta chains from a single sample sequenced in a study of Ad26.COV2.S vaccination and SARS-CoV-2 variants listed by TCRdb under 2021. This sample's treatment or condition label indicates: roughly 20 received Ad26.COV2.S at low or high dose, single or two shots; 5 received placebo; per-sample allocation not given. Repertoires of vaccine and placebo recipients were sequenced from samples collected on day 63 after the first injection. To prepare the library, the immunoSEQ multiplex PCR assay was applied. Not all clones reach the TCRdb copy of this immuneACCESS table, which keeps in-frame sequences only. Checked studies attribute under half of the gap to unresolved V genes and leave the rest unexplained. This sample holds about 350,000 clones; 75% to 90% were observed only once. The ten largest account for about 10% of the sample. The sample consisted of peripheral blood, taken in a trial of Ad26.COV2.S vaccine versus placebo. All receptors come from a person aged 18 to 65 who received the Ad26.COV2.S COVID-19 vaccine or a placebo.

The chain joins TRBV29-1 to TRBJ1-4; 8 bases align to TRBD1. This CDR3 has 13 residues. Germline-derived CDR1 and CDR2 are SQVTM and ANQGSEA. V shed 6 bases and J 4 bases; nucleotides not matched to a gene: 4. The CDR3 region has the DNA TGCAGCGTCCGGACAGGGCTTAATGAAAAACTGTTTTTT. It encodes CSVRTGLNEKLFF.

This chain uses TRBV7-2 with TRBJ1-6; 7 nucleotides agree with TRBD1. The CDR3 contains 15 residues. In germline, CDR1 is SGHTA, CDR2 FQGNSA. The V segment lost 2 bases and the J segment 8 bases; nucleotides outside the gene matches: 6. The DNA for the CDR3 is TGTGCCAGCAGCTTAAGCGGGAGGGGGCATTCACCCCTCCACTTT. It codes for CASSLSGRGHSPLHF.

The chain recombines TRBV28 with TRBJ1-2, with D perhaps matching TRBD1 (5 bases). The ends were cut back, 8 bases at V and 5 bases at J, with 12 bases in the middle. This CDR3 comprises 12 residues. CDR1 MDHEN and CDR2 SYDVKM come from the germline V gene. In DNA, the CDR3 is TGTGCCAGCCGGGGGACGGTATATGGCTACACCTTC. Protein: CASRGTVYGYTF.

This rearrangement joins TRBV28 to TRBJ2-3; a possible D gene is TRBD1 (5 bases). Germline V gene sequence: CDR1 MDHEN, CDR2 SYDVKM. The V end was cut by 2 bases, the J end by 2 bases, with 8 bases between. The CDR3 consists of 14 residues. The CDR3 here is CASSLPGITDTQYF. The CDR3 nucleotides read TGTGCCAGCAGTTTACCAGGGATCACAGATACGCAGTATTTT.